These T cell receptor beta chains were read from a single sample in a study of response to subunit inactivated influenza vaccine. MiXCR was run by TCRdb on the RT-PCR reads, yielding one entry per CDR3 protein. The sample records roughly 500,000 distinct CDR3 sequences, approximately 24% being singletons. The same sample was also used in a study of T cells expressing NK-cell markers.

This specimen consisted of CD4+ T cells sorted from PBMCs, obtained roughly 12 days after vaccination. These receptors were collected from a man between 50 and 59 years old who received an inactivated influenza vaccine. Each CDR3 is given with its conserved first and last residue.

v_call cdr3_aa
TRBV28 CASSLQDRDSPPDSGANVLTF
TRBV3-1 CASSKAGSSYEQYF
TRBV5-1 CASTPVAGAGYEQYF
TRBV2 CASRKDRGEYNEQFF
TRBV30 CACTFPGGQTPYEQYF
TRBV2 CASSEQGIHEQFF
TRBV20-1 CSARPGQSSYGYTF
TRBV12-3/TRBV12-4 CASSSPPTGNEQYF
TRBV29-1 CSVEDRGVQRALAKNIQYF
TRBV5-1 CASSLSGGDEKLFF
TRBV5-1 CASSPNWGSSSGANVLTF
TRBV2 CASSVEGLGYGYTF
TRBV5-1 CASSLALAGPPGADTQYF
TRBV10-2 CASSESISGTKGLEYF
TRBV11-2 CASSRMTVNYNEQFF